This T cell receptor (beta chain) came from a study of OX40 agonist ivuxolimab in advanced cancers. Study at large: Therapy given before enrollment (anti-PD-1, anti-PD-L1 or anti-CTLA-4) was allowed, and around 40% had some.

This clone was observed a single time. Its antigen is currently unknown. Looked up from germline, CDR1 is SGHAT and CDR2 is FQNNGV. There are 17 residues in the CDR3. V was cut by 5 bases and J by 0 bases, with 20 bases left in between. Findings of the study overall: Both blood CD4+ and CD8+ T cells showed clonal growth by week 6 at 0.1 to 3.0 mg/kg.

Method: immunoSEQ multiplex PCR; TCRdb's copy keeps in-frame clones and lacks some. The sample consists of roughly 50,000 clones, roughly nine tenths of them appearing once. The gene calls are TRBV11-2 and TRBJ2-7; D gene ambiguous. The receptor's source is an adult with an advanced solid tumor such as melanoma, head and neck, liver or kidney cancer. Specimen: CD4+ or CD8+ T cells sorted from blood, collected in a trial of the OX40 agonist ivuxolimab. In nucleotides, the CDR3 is TGTGCCAGCAGCCGGGTGGGGATTTGGGTTAGCTCCTACGAGCAGTACTTC. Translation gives CASSRVGIWVSSYEQYF.